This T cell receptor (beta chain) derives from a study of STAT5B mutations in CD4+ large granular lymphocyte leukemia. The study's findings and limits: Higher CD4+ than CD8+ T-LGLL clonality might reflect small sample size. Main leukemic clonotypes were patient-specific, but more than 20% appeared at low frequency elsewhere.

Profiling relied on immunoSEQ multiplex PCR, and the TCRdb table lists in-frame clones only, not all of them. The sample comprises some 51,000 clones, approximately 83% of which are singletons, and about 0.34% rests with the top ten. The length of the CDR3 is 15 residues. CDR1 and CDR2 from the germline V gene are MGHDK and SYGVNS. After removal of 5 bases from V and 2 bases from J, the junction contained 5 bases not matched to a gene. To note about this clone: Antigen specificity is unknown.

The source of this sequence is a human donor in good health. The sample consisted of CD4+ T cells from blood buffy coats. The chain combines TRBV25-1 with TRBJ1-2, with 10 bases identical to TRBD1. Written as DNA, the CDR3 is TGTGCCAGCAGTAACCCGGGACAGGGGAACTATGGCTACACCTTC. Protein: CASSNPGQGNYGYTF.